This entry lists 32 T cell receptor beta chains sequenced from one sample in a study of response to subunit inactivated influenza vaccine. TCRdb re-called the RT-PCR reads with MiXCR, one entry per CDR3 protein. The sample has 400,000 to 550,000 distinct CDR3 sequences, over 25% seen once; the top ten hold 1.5% to 2%. Sequenced here: CD4+ T cells sorted from PBMCs, sampled 4 to 6 days after vaccination. The receptors here all came from a man over 45 who received an inactivated influenza vaccine.

The gene calls are TRBV6-2 or TRBV6-3 and TRBJ2-7; TRBD1 might be the D (6 bases). V was trimmed by 7 bases and J by 4 bases, leaving 11 bases between them. CDR3 size: 12 residues. Germline lookup yields CDR1 MNHEY and CDR2 SVGEGT. The CDR3 sequence is CASNNRVYEQYF. CDR3 DNA: TGTGCCAGCAATAACAGGGTTTACGAGCAGTACTTC.

This clonotype was detected ten times or more. The chain joins TRBV7-2 to TRBJ2-5; D assignment may be TRBD1 or TRBD2 (6 bases each). Germline V CDR1 and CDR2: SGHTA, FQGNSA. The V end was cut by 1 base, the J end by 5 bases, with 14 bases between. The CDR3 is made up of 15 amino acids. The CDR3 sequence: CASSLGVQGRETQYF. The DNA of the CDR3 is TGTGCCAGCAGCTTAGGAGTCCAGGGGAGGGAGACCCAGTACTTC. Together with reference TRBV7-2 and TRBJ2-5, the CDR3 gives the full variable domain: GAGVSQSPSNKVTEKGKDVELRCDPISGHTALYWYRQSLGQGLEFLIYFQGNSAPDKSGLPSDRFSAERTGGSVSTLTIQRTQQEDSAVYLCASSLGVQGRETQYFGPGTRLLVL.

This clonotype was observed a few times. The rearrangement joins TRBV28 to TRBJ1-6; no definite D call. V lost 7 bases to trimming and J lost 0 bases, with 13 bases between them. CDR3 length: 16 residues. In germline, CDR1 is MDHEN, CDR2 SYDVKM. The CDR3 nucleotides read TGTGCCAGCAAGGATGGTTCGAACTCCTATAATTCACCCCTCCACTTT. It specifies CASKDGSNSYNSPLHF.

V is TRBV7-2 and J is TRBJ2-7; TRBD1 matches at 8 bases. The CDR3 spans 16 residues. From germline, CDR1 is SGHTA and CDR2 FQGNSA. V trimming: 5 bases; J trimming: 0 bases; junction bases outside the gene matches: 9. Written as DNA, the CDR3 is TGTGCCAGCAGCGTCCGCCGACAGGGGTTCTCCTACGAGCAGTACTTC. Translating it yields CASSVRRQGFSYEQYF.

This clonotype showed up just a few times. V gene TRBV5-4 combines with J gene TRBJ2-1; D is perhaps TRBD2 (5 bases). The CDR3 has 12 residues. In germline, CDR1 is SGHNT, CDR2 YYREEE (reference sequence). The V gene lost 2 bases and the J gene lost 14 bases, with 14 bases spanning the gap. CDR3 sequence (DNA): TGTGCCAGCAGCTTTAACGGGGATCTGGAGTTCTTC. This translates into CASSFNGDLEFF.

The genes are TRBV19 and TRBJ1-5; no clear D. The CDR3 has 17 amino acids. V lost 6 bases and J lost 4, with 22 bases in between. The germline gives CDR1 LNHDA, CDR2 SQIVND (reference sequence). DNA for the CDR3: TGTGCCAGTAGCACCGTGGGGTCGGGCAGTAGGAATCAGCCCCAGCATTTT. Translating gives CASSTVGSGSRNQPQHF.

The chain joins TRBV28 to TRBJ2-1; 9 bases match TRBD2. There are 18 residues in the CDR3. The J segment lost 0 bases and the V segment lost 5 bases, leaving 11 bases of the junction unmatched. Germline V CDR1 and CDR2: MDHEN, SYDVKM. This CDR3 reads CASSPGTSRLSSYNEQFF. The CDR3 coding sequence is TGTGCCAGCAGTCCCGGGACTAGCAGATTAAGCTCCTACAATGAGCAGTTCTTC.

The gene calls are TRBV7-2 and TRBJ2-1, with D perhaps being TRBD1 or TRBD2 (6 bases each). The CDR3 spans 16 residues. The V end lost 1 base, the J end lost 4 bases, and 14 bases lay between the germline ends. Per germline, CDR1 SGHTA and CDR2 FQGNSA. CDR3 amino acids: CASSLDGGNYYNEQFF. CDR3 sequence (DNA): TGTGCCAGCAGCTTAGACGGGGGCAACTATTACAATGAGCAGTTCTTC. The whole variable domain, filled in from reference TRBV7-2 and TRBJ2-1, reads GAGVSQSPSNKVTEKGKDVELRCDPISGHTALYWYRQSLGQGLEFLIYFQGNSAPDKSGLPSDRFSAERTGGSVSTLTIQRTQQEDSAVYLCASSLDGGNYYNEQFFGPGTRLTVL.

This clonotype was recorded a few times. CDR3 bases: TGCAGTGCTTCGGACATCCCTGAGCAGCCCCAGCATTTT. This sequence encodes CSASDIPEQPQHF. This chain uses TRBV20-1 with TRBJ1-5, with D perhaps TRBD1 (5 bases). V was trimmed by 5 bases and J by 7 bases, leaving 15 bases between them. The length of the CDR3 is 13 residues. Germline-derived CDR1 and CDR2 are DFQATT and SNEGSKA (reference sequence).

This clonotype has ten or more counts. The V and J genes are TRBV20-1 and TRBJ1-6; D perhaps matches TRBD1 (5 bases). This CDR3 has 14 residues. The germline V gene has CDR1 DFQATT and CDR2 SNEGSKA (reference sequence). The V end lost 6 bases, the J end lost 6 bases, and 15 bases lay between the germline ends. CDR3 bases: TGCAGTGCAAACGACAGAACTACTAATTCACCCCTCCACTTT. This codes for CSANDRTTNSPLHF.

This clonotype was seen a few times. The J gene is TRBJ1-1, the V gene TRBV19; no clear D. CDR3 length: 13 residues. Trimming left V 5 bases short and J 3 bases short, with 10 bases between. Germline values: CDR1 LNHDA, CDR2 SQIVND (reference sequence). CDR3 DNA sequence: TGTGCCAGTAGTGGAAGGGAGCACACTGAAGCTTTCTTT. Translated: CASSGREHTEAFF.

Notes on this clonotype: A clone one base away is much larger, so this may be a read error. The J gene is TRBJ2-7, the V gene TRBV20-1; 8 bases map to TRBD1. The CDR3 length is 14 residues. With 6 bases clipped from V and 5 bases from J, the junction kept 12 bases outside the gene matches. The germline CDR1 and CDR2 sequences are DFQATT and SNEGSKA (reference sequence). CDR3 amino acids: CSARQIQGDHEQYF. Here the CDR3 DNA reads TGCAGTGCCAGACAGATACAGGGGGACCACGAGCAGTACTTC.

This clonotype turned up a few times. The rearrangement uses TRBV20-1 and TRBJ2-3; the D is unclear. The CDR3 sequence is 14 residues long. Trimming removed 6 bases at V and 1 base at J, with 14 bases between. Germline V gene data show CDR1 as DFQATT and CDR2 as SNEGSKA (reference sequence). The CDR3 nucleotides read TGCAGTGCGTCCGCCATTTATCGCACAGATACGCAGTATTTT. It yields the protein CSASAIYRTDTQYF.

A few counts support this clonotype. DNA of the CDR3: TGCAGTGCTACCTCCCAGAGGACCCTAAACACTGAAGCTTTCTTT. This translates into CSATSQRTLNTEAFF. The genes are TRBV20-1 and TRBJ1-1; no definite D call. The V end lost 4 bases, the J end lost 2 bases, and 17 bases lay between the germline ends. This CDR3 has 15 residues. Germline V gene lookup returns CDR1 DFQATT and CDR2 SNEGSKA (reference sequence).

This chain links TRBV10-3 with TRBJ1-5, with D unresolved. Trimming pared 5 bases from V and 4 bases from J, leaving 12 bases between. CDR1 and CDR2 from the germline V gene are ENHRY and SYGVKD. The CDR3 covers 14 residues. The CDR3 DNA is TGTGCCATCAGTCGGGATAACGGGAATCAGCCCCAGCATTTT. It specifies CAISRDNGNQPQHF.

The chain's CDR3 is CATSIDRAYSPLHF. CDR3 bases: TGTGCCACCTCAATCGACAGGGCTTATTCACCCCTCCACTTT. The chain uses TRBV6-2 or TRBV6-3 and TRBJ1-6, with 7 bases identical to TRBD1. CDR3 size: 14 residues. Trimming removed 10 bases from V and 8 bases from J; junction bases left unmatched: 11. Germline CDR1 is MNHEY and CDR2 is SVGEGT.

This sequence joins TRBV2 and TRBJ2-2, with a tentative D call TRBD2 (5 bases). Germline V gives CDR1 SNHLY, CDR2 FYNNEI. Trimming left V 5 bases short and J 4 bases short, with 14 bases between. This CDR3 is built from 15 residues. CDR3: CASSNAIGGTGELFF. The CDR3 nucleotides read TGTGCCAGCAGTAACGCTATCGGAGGCACCGGGGAGCTGTTTTTT.

On this clonotype itself: One end of the junction fails to match germline, which may point to a read error. The gene calls are TRBV14 and TRBJ1-5, with D possibly TRBD1 on 5 matching bases. Per the germline V gene, CDR1 is SGHDN and CDR2 is FVKESK. The CDR3 is 15 residues long. The CDR3 DNA is TGTGCCAGCAGCTCCCGCAGAACGCACCGCTTACACAGGTATTTT. Translated, it gives CASSSRRTHRLHRYF.

The chain combines TRBV3-1 with TRBJ2-7; no reliable D call. Germline V gene sequence: CDR1 LGHDT, CDR2 YNNKEL (reference sequence). The V end was cut by 4 bases, the J end by 2 bases, with 12 bases between. The CDR3 covers 14 residues. CDR3: CASSLSVGTYEQYF. CDR3 coding DNA: TGTGCCAGCAGCCTAAGCGTAGGGACCTACGAGCAGTACTTC.

This clonotype was seen a handful of times. This chain joins TRBV5-1 and TRBJ2-7; 9 nucleotides agree with TRBD1. The V gene end was trimmed by 2 bases and the J gene end by 2 bases; junction bases not matched to a gene: 5. Per the germline V gene, CDR1 is SGHRS and CDR2 is YFSETQ. This CDR3 comprises 15 residues. The CDR3, as DNA: TGCGCCAGCAGCTTCCAAGACAGGGGGACCTACGAGCAGTACTTC. Translation gives CASSFQDRGTYEQYF.

The chain employs TRBV5-1 and TRBJ2-2; 7 nucleotides align to TRBD1. The V gene end was trimmed by 0 bases and the J gene end by 6 bases; junction bases not matched to a gene: 5. The germline V gene encodes CDR1 SGHRS and CDR2 YFSETQ. The CDR3 is 15 amino acids. CDR3 sequence (DNA): TGCGCCAGCAGCTTGGGACAGGGAATCGCCGGGGAGCTGTTTTTT. As protein: CASSLGQGIAGELFF.

This clonotype was picked up a small number of times. J is TRBJ2-1 and V is TRBV12-3 or TRBV12-4; a possible D gene is TRBD2 (6 bases). V dropped 4 bases and J dropped 7 bases, with 17 bases sitting between them. The CDR3 is 15 residues long. CDR3 protein: CASSSSGEVVNEQFF. The CDR3, as DNA: TGTGCCAGCAGTTCCTCTGGGGAGGTTGTTAATGAGCAGTTCTTC.

The chain carries TRBV4-3 and TRBJ2-1; TRBD1 might be the D (5 bases). Trimming removed 2 bases at V and 5 bases at J, with 13 bases between. This CDR3 has 15 amino acids. Germline values: CDR1 LGHNA, CDR2 YSLEER. CDR3 amino acids: CASSQIFRQNNEQFF. Written as DNA, the CDR3 is TGCGCCAGCAGCCAAATTTTCCGACAGAACAATGAGCAGTTCTTC.

This clonotype turned up a few times. The genes are TRBV4-3 and TRBJ2-1, with 10 bases aligning to TRBD2. J lost 9 bases, V lost 0 bases, and 8 bases had no gene match. The germline V gene has CDR1 LGHNA and CDR2 YSLEER. This CDR3 comprises 16 residues. For the CDR3, the DNA is TGCGCCAGCAGCCAAGATCTTCAGCGGGGGGGCGGTGAGCAGTTCTTC. Its translation: CASSQDLQRGGGEQFF.

V gene TRBV12-3 or TRBV12-4 combines with J gene TRBJ2-1; D call uncertain. V lost 7 bases and J lost 0, with 10 bases in between. The CDR3 is made up of 14 amino acids. CDR3 DNA sequence: TGTGCCAGCACCCAGTTGAGCTCCTACAATGAGCAGTTCTTC. Translated, it gives CASTQLSSYNEQFF.

The V and J genes are TRBV30 and TRBJ2-5; D is unresolved. Between the trimmed V and J ends, which lost 2 bases and 5 bases, there was a span of 15 bases. This CDR3 has 14 residues. CDR1 is GTSNPN, CDR2 SVGIG, per germline (reference sequence). Here the CDR3 reads CAWSRTNSLETQYF. Here the CDR3 DNA reads TGTGCCTGGAGTCGGACCAATAGTTTGGAGACCCAGTACTTC.

This clonotype was seen only a few times. V usage is TRBV11-2 and J usage is TRBJ2-5; 10 nucleotides agree with TRBD2. V dropped 5 bases and J dropped 0; count of bases not matched to a gene: 12. The CDR3 is made up of 18 amino acids. Germline CDR1 and CDR2: SGHAT and FQNNGV. This chain's CDR3 is CASSQGLAGAWYQETQYF. Here the CDR3 DNA reads TGTGCCAGCAGCCAGGGGCTAGCGGGGGCCTGGTACCAAGAGACCCAGTACTTC.

This chain links TRBV15 with TRBJ2-5; D not resolved. CDR1 and CDR2 (germline): LNHNV, YYDKDF (reference sequence). The CDR3 is 13 amino acids. The V end lost 3 bases, the J end lost 5 bases, and 10 bases lay between the germline ends. In DNA form, the CDR3 reads TGTGCCACCAGCAGCCCATTCGGGGAGACCCAGTACTTC. Protein sequence: CATSSPFGETQYF.

J is TRBJ1-3 and V is TRBV12-3 or TRBV12-4; D is unclear. Trimming cost V 0 bases and J 3 bases, with 3 bases left between them. CDR3 length: 13 residues. Written as DNA, the CDR3 is TGTGCCAGCAGTTTAGCAAGTGGAAACACCATATATTTT. Residues: CASSLASGNTIYF.

This chain joins TRBV20-1 and TRBJ2-1, with a weak D call TRBD2 (6 bases). The CDR3 totals 14 residues. The V end lost 5 bases, the J end lost 7 bases, and 18 bases lay between the germline ends. Germline CDR1 DFQATT, CDR2 SNEGSKA (reference sequence). For the CDR3, the DNA is TGCAGTGCTCTGATTCCAGAAGGAGGGAATGAGCAGTTCTTC. Its protein is CSALIPEGGNEQFF.

This clonotype was counted only a few times. The rearrangement joins TRBV20-1 to TRBJ2-6; 11 bases are a match to TRBD1. V lost 4 bases to trimming and J lost 2 bases; unmatched junction nucleotides: 10. Per germline, CDR1 DFQATT and CDR2 SNEGSKA (reference sequence). CDR3 length equals 18 residues. The CDR3 reads CSANLIGTGGPGANVLTF. In DNA form, the CDR3 reads TGCAGTGCTAACCTAATCGGGACAGGGGGGCCTGGGGCCAACGTCCTGACTTTC.

The chain links TRBV29-1 to TRBJ1-2; D is uncertain. This CDR3 contains 12 residues. Trimming stripped 8 bases from V and 7 bases from J, with 17 bases between. The germline CDR1 and CDR2 sequences are SQVTM and ANQGSEA. The CDR3 bases are TGCAGCCCCCGGTCGGCGCAAGGTGGCTACACCTTC. Amino acid sequence: CSPRSAQGGYTF.